This TCR beta chain came from a study of blood T cells in healthy people across ages. Study-level information: Using template switching, researchers captured about one barcoded beta molecule for each two T cells. Study-level findings and limits: PBMCs that were unsorted prevented a conclusive naive versus antigen-experienced comparison. Roughly linearly, TCR beta diversity per million T cells fell as age increased.

Using a J-beta primer mix together with a sample-barcoded 5' primer, a second PCR was run for about 6 to 11 cycles. TCRdb analysed the 5' RACE reads with MiXCR anew, one entry per CDR3 protein. In the table there are about 970,000 distinct CDR3 sequences, 51% of which are singletons. Comments on this clonotype: Its antigen is still unknown.

This sequence was found in a woman in her fifties or sixties in good health. Sequencing was done on a sample of blood.

The CDR3: CSAGGTAYNEQFF. CDR3 bases: TGCAGTGCCGGGGGGACGGCGTACAATGAGCAGTTCTTC. J is TRBJ2-1 and V is TRBV20-1; 7 bases align to TRBD2. Per germline, CDR1 DFQATT and CDR2 SNEGSKA (reference sequence). There are 13 residues in the CDR3. Trimming cost V 6 bases and J 4 bases; bases outside gene matches: 6.